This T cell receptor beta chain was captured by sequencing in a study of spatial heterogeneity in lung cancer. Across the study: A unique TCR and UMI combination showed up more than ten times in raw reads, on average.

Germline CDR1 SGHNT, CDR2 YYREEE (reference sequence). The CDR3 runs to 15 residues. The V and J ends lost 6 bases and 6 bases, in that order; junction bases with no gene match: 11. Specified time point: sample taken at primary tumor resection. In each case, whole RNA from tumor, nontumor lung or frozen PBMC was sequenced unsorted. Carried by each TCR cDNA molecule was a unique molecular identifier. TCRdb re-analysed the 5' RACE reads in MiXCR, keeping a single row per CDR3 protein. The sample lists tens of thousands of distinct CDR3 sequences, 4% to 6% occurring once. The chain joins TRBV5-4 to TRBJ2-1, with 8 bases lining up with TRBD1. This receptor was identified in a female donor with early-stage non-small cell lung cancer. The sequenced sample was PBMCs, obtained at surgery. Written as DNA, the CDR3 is TGTGCCAGCAACCCAGGGGGCCCGGAAGGCAATGAGCAGTTCTTC. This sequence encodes CASNPGGPEGNEQFF.